This TCR beta chain is from a study of OX40 agonist ivuxolimab in advanced cancers. This clone was detected a few times. The V gene's germline CDR1 is MNHEY and CDR2 SMNVEV (reference sequence). This CDR3 has 13 amino acids. Trimming removed 2 bases from V and 7 bases from J, with 9 bases in between. Measured with immunoSEQ multiplex PCR; TCRdb has only the in-frame clones, and not every one. The repertoire holds tens of thousands of clones, with 85% to 95% as singletons. The input for sequencing was CD4+ or CD8+ T cells sorted from blood, taken in a trial of the OX40 agonist ivuxolimab. The V call is TRBV27, the J call TRBJ2-1; tentatively, D is TRBD1 (5 bases). This clonotype was obtained from an adult with an advanced solid tumor such as melanoma, head and neck, liver or kidney cancer. CDR3 sequence: CASSLPQGNEQFF. The CDR3 DNA sequence: TGTGCCAGCAGTTTACCTCAGGGTAATGAGCAGTTCTTC.